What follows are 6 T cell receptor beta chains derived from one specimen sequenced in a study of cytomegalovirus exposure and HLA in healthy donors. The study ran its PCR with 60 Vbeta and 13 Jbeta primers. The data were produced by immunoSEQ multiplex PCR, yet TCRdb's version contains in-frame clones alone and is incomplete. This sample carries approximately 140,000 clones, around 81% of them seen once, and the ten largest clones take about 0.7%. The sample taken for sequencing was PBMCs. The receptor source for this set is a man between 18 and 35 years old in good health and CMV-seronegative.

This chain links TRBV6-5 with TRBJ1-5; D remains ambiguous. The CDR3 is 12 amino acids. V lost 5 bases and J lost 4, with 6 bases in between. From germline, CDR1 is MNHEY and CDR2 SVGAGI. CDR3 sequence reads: CASSGGNQPQHF. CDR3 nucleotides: TGTGCCAGCAGTGGAGGGAATCAGCCCCAGCATTTT.

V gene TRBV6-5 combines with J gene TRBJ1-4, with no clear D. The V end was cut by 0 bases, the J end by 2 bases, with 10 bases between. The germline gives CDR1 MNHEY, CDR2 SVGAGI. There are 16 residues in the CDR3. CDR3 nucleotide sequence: TGTGCCAGCAGTTACTCGCTTCGGCGGACTAATGAAAAACTGTTTTTT. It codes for CASSYSLRRTNEKLFF.

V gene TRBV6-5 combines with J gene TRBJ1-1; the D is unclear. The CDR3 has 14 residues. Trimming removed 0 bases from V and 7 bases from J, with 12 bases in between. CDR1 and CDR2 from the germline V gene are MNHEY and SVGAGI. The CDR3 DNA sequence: TGTGCCAGCAGTTACTCGAACCGGGTCGGTGAAGCTTTCTTT. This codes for CASSYSNRVGEAFF.

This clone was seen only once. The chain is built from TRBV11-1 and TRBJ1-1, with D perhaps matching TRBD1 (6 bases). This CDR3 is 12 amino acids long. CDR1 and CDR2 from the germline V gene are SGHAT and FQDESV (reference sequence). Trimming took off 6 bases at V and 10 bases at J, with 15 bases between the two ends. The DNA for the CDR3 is TGTGCCAGCAGTGGCACAGGGCTTGGAGCTTTCTTT. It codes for CASSGTGLGAFF.

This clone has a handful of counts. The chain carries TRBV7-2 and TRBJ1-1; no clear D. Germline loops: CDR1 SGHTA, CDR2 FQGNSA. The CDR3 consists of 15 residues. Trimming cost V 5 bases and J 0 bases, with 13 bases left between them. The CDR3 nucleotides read TGTGCCAGCAGCCCGCTCGCGGTATTGAACACTGAAGCTTTCTTT. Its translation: CASSPLAVLNTEAFF.

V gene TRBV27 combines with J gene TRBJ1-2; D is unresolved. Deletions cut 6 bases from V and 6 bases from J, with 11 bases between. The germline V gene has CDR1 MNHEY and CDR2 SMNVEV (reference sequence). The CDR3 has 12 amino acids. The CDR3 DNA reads TGTGCCAGCAGCAAGGGAGGGAATGGCTACACCTTC. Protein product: CASSKGGNGYTF.